This T cell receptor beta chain is drawn from a study of T cells expressing NK-cell markers. Germline CDR1 KGHDR, CDR2 SFDVKD. The CDR3 length is 17 residues. With the 5' RACE reads reprocessed, TCRdb shows one record per CDR3 protein and no DNA. In all, the sample yields some 600,000 distinct CDR3 sequences. This chain joins TRBV24-1 and TRBJ2-3; TCRdb calls TRBD1, which cannot be checked without DNA. The sample was blood T cells: a sorted CD56 or NKG2C T cell subset, CD4+ or CD8+ T cells, or bulk PBMC T cells (not recorded which). This receptor was obtained from a man younger than 35 in good health. CDR3 region: CATSDLTGSVSTDTQYF.